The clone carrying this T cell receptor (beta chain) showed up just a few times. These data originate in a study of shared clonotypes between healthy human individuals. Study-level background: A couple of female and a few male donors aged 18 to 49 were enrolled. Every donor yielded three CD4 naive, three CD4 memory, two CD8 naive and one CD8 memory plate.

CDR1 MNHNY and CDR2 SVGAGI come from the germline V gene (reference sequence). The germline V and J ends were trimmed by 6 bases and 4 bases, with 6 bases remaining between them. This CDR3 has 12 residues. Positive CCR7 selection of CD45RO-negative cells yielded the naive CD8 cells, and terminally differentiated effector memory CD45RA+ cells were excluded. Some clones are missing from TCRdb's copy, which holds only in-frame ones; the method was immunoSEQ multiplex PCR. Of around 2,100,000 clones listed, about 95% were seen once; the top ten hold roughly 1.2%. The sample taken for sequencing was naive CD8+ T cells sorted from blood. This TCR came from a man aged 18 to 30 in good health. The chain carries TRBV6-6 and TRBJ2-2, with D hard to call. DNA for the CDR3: TGTGCCAGCAGCTGGAGCACCGGGGAGCTGTTTTTT. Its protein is CASSWSTGELFF.